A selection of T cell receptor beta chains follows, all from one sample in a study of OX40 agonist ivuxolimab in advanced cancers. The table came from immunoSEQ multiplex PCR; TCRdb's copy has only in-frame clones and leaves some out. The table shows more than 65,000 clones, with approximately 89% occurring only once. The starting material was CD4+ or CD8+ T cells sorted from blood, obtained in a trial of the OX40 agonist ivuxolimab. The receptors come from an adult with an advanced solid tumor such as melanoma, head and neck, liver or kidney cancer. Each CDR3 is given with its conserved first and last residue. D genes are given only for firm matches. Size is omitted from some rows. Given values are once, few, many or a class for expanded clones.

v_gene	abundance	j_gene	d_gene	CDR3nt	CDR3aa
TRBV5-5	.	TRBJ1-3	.	TGTGCCAGCAGCTTCGAGGGGATAAGTAACACCATATATTTT	CASSFEGISNTIYF
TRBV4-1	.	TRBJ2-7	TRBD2	TGCGCCAGCAGCAACCCGGCTAGCGGAACCTACGAGCAGTACTTC	CASSNPASGTYEQYF
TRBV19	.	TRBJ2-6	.	TGTGCCAGTAGAGTTAGAGCTGGGGCCAACGTCCTGACTTTC	CASRVRAGANVLTF
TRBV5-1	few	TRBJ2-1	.	TGCGCCAGCAGGGGCCTCACTAATGAGCAGTTCTTC	CASRGLTNEQFF
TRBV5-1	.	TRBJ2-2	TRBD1	TGCGCCAGCAGCTTAGGGGACAGGGACGCCGGGGAGCTGTTTTTT	CASSLGDRDAGELFF
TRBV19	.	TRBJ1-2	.	TGTGCCAGTAGGAAAATAGGCCTTTATGGCTACACCTTC	CASRKIGLYGYTF
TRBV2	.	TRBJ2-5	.	TGTGCCAGCAGTGAATGGGGTGAGACCCAGTACTTC	CASSEWGETQYF
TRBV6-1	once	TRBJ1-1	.	TGTGCCAGCAGTGAAAGACCAGGGAGCGGAGCTTTCTTT	CASSERPGSGAFF
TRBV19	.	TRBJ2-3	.	TGTGCCAGTAGTATAGATCGGCCTAGCGCCTCCACAGATACGCAGTATTTT	CASSIDRPSASTDTQYF
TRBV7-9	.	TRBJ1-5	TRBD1	TGTGCCAGCAGCTTAGATCTCACAGGGGGAGGTCAGCCCCAGCATTTT	CASSLDLTGGGQPQHF
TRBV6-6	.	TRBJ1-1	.	TGTGCCAGCCTTACAGGATATAACACTGAAGCTTTCTTT	CASLTGYNTEAFF
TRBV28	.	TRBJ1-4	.	TGTGCCAGCAAACAGGGAGGTCGGGAAAAACTGTTTTTT	CASKQGGREKLFF
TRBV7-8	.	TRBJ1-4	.	TGTGCCAGCAGCCCCGGGACGGCCATGAGAGGTGAAAAACTGTTTTTT	CASSPGTAMRGEKLFF
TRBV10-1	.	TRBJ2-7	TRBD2	TGCGCCAGCAGTGGGGTCGCGGGGGGAGCCTACGAGCAGTACTTC	CASSGVAGGAYEQYF
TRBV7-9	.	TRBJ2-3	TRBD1	TGTGCCAGCAGCCAAGGACAGGGCACAGATACGCAGTATTTT	CASSQGQGTDTQYF
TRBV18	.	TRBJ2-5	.	TGTGCCAGCTCACCACCGTTTTTGGAGACCCAGTACTTC	CASSPPFLETQYF
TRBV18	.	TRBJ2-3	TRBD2	TGTGCCAGCTCACCGCAAGCGGGAGGATACACAGATACGCAGTATTTT	CASSPQAGGYTDTQYF
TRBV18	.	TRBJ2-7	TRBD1	TGTGCCAGCTCACAGGACAGGATCTACGAGCAGTACTTC	CASSQDRIYEQYF
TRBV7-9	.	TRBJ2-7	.	TGTGCCAGCAGCTTGCGGGGCGGGGACGAGCAGTACTTC	CASSLRGGDEQYF
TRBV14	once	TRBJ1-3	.	TGTGCCAGCAGCCAATCGACGGGGATGGGGGGCACCATATATTTT	CASSQSTGMGGTIYF
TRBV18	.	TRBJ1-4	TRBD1	TGTGCCAGCTCACTCGACAGGGGGAACGATGAAAAACTGTTTTTT	CASSLDRGNDEKLFF
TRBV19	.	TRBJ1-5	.	TGTGCCAGTACTGAGAGGGAGGGAGCGGGCAATCAGCCCCAGCATTTT	CASTEREGAGNQPQHF
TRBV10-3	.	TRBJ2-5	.	TGTGCCATCAGTGAGTCAACAGGACAAGAGACCCAGTACTTC	CAISESTGQETQYF
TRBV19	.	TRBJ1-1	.	TGTGCCAGTAGTAGGCGGAGAGAGACTGAAGCTTTCTTT	CASSRRRETEAFF
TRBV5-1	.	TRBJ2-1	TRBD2	TGCGCCAGCAGCGCGGCGGGAGGGGCCTACAATGAGCAGTTCTTC	CASSAAGGAYNEQFF
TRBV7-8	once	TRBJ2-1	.	TGTGCCAGCAGCTTAGAGGGGGCCTACAATGAGCAGTTCTTC	CASSLEGAYNEQFF
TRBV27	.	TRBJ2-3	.	TGTGCCAGCAGTCAGAGCACAGATACGCAGTATTTT	CASSQSTDTQYF
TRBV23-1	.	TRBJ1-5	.	TGCGCCAGCAGTCAATCCGCAGGGACCAGCAATCAGCCCCAGCATTTT	CASSQSAGTSNQPQHF
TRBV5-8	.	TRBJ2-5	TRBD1	TGTGCCAGCAGCTTCGGAGCGACAGGGGGAGGAGAGACCCAGTACTTC	CASSFGATGGGETQYF
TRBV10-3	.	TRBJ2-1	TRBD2	TGTGCCATCAGTCCGGGACTAGCGGGCAATGAGCAGTTCTTC	CAISPGLAGNEQFF
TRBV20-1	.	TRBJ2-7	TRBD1	TGCAGTTACTACAGGGGGTTGGAGCAGTACTTC	CSYYRGLEQYF
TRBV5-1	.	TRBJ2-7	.	TGCGCCAGCAGCTCCGCTGATTACGAGCAGTACTTC	CASSSADYEQYF
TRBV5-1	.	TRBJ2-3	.	TGCGCCAGCAGTTCGCCTTTGGATACGCAGTATTTT	CASSSPLDTQYF
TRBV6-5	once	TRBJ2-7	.	TGTGCCAGCAGTTACCGCCAAGGGACATACTACGAGCAGTACTTC	CASSYRQGTYYEQYF
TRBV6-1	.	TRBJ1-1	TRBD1	TGTGCCAGCAGCCGGGACAGGGCTCTCGCTGAAGCTTTCTTT	CASSRDRALAEAFF
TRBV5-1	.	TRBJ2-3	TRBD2	TGCGCCAGCAGCTTGGATAGCGGGATGGGAACAGATACGCAGTATTTT	CASSLDSGMGTDTQYF
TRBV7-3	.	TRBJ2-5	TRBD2	TGTGCCAGCAGCTTAGCAAGGACTAGCGTAGAGACCCAGTACTTC	CASSLARTSVETQYF
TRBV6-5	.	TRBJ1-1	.	TGTGCCAGCAGGCTCCACCCTTCCGGGATGACTGAAGCTTTCTTT	CASRLHPSGMTEAFF
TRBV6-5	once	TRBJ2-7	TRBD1	TGTGCCAGCAGCCGGGACAGACTCTACGAGCAGTACTTC	CASSRDRLYEQYF
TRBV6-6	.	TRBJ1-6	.	TGTGCCAGCAGTTACTCACCGGGGTCACCCCTCCACTTT	CASSYSPGSPLHF
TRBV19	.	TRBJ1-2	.	TGTGCCAGTAGTATATCTTGGTCTGGCTACACCTTC	CASSISWSGYTF
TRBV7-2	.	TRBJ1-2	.	TGTGCCAGCAGCTTAGCTAGGGGGAGGACGGGCTACACCTTC	CASSLARGRTGYTF
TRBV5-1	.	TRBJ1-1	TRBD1	TGCGCCAGCAGCGGACAGGGGGTGGTCACTGAAGCTTTCTTT	CASSGQGVVTEAFF
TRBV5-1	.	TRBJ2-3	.	TGCGCCAGTACCCCCGGGGTCACAGATACGCAGTATTTT	CASTPGVTDTQYF
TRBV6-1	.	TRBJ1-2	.	TGTGCCAGCAGTGCCCAAAGGTTTATGATGTACACCTTC	CASSAQRFMMYTF
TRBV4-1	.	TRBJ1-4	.	TGCGCCAGCAGCCAAGAAACACTATCGCAGGGACTTGCAACTAATGAAAAACTGTTTTTT	CASSQETLSQGLATNEKLFF
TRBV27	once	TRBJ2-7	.	TGTGCCAGCAGTTTTGGCACGCAAAGCCTCCTCTACGAGCAGTACTTC	CASSFGTQSLLYEQYF
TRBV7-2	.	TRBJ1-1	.	TGTGCCAGCAGCTTATCCAGGACTGAAGCTTTCTTT	CASSLSRTEAFF
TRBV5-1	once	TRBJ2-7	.	TGCGCCAGCAGCTTGGGGGACACGCGCTCCTACGAGCAGTACTTC	CASSLGDTRSYEQYF
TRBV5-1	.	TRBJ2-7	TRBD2	TGCGCCAGCAGGACGACTAGCGGTACTTACGAGCAGTACTTC	CASRTTSGTYEQYF
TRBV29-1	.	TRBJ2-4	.	TGCAGCGCTAAAGGGGTGGCCAAAAACATTCAGTACTTC	CSAKGVAKNIQYF
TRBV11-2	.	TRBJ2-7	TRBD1	TGTGCCAGCAGCCCGGGACAGGGGGCAAGGGAGCAGTACTTC	CASSPGQGAREQYF
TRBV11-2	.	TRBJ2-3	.	TGTGCCAGCAGCCCAGAGTTTGGGACGCATTTT	CASSPEFGTHF
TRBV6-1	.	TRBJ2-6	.	TGTGCCAGCAGTGAGTCTGGGGCCAACGTCCTGACTTTC	CASSESGANVLTF
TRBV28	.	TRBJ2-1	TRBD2	TGTGCCAGCAGTCCTGGACTAGCGGGAGTAGGGAATGAGCAGTTCTTC	CASSPGLAGVGNEQFF
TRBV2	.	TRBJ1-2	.	TGTGCCAGCAGTGATCGGGGCGCTAACTATGGCTACACCTTC	CASSDRGANYGYTF
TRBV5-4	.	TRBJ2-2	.	TGTGCCAGCAGCTCCAGGGTTACCGGGGAGCTGTTTTTT	CASSSRVTGELFF